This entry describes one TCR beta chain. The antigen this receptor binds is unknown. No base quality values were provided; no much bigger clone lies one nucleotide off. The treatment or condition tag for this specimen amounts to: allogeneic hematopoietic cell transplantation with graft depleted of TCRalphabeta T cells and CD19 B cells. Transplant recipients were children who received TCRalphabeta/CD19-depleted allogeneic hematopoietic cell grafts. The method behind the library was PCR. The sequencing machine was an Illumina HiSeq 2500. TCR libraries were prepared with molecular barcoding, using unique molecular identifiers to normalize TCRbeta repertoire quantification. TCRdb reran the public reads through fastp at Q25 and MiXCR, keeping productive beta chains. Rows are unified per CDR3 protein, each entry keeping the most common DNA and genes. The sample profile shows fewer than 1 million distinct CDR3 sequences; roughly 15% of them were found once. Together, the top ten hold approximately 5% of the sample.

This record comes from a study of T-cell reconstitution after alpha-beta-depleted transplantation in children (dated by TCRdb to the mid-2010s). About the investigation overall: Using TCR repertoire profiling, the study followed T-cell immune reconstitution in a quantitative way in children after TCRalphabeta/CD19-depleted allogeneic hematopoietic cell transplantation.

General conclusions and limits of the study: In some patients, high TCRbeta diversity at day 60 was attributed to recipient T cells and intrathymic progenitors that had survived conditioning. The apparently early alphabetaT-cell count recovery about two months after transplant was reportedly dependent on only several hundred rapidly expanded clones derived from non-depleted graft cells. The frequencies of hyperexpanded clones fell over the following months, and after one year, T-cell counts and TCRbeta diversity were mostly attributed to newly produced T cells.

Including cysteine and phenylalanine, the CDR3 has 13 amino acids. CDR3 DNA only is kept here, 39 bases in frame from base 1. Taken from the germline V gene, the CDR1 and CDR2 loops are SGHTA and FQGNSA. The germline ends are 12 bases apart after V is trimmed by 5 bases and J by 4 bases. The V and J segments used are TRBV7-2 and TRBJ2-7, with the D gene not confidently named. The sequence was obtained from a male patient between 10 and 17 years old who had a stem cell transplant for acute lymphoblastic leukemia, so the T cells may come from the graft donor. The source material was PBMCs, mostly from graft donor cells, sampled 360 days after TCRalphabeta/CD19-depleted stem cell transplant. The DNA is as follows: TGTGCCAGCAGCCCCTTGGCTATATACGAGCAGTACTTC. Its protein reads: CASSPLAIYEQYF.